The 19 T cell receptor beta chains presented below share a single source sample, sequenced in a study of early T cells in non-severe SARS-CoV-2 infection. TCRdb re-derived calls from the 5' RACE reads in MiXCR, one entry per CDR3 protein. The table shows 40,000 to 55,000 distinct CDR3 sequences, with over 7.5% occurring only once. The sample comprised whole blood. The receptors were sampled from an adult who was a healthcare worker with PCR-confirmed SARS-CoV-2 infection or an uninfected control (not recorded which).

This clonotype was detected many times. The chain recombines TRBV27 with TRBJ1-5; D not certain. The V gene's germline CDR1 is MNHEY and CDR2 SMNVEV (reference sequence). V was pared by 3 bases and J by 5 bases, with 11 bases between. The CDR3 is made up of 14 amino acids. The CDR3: CASSFSGRYQPQHF. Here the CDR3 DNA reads TGTGCCAGCAGTTTCTCAGGACGTTATCAGCCCCAGCATTTT.

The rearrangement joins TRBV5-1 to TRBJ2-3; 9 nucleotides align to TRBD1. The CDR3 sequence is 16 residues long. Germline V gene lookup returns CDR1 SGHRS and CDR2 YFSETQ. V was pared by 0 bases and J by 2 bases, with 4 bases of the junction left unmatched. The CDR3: CASSLDGTGTTDTQYF. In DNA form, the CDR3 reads TGCGCCAGCAGCTTGGATGGGACAGGGACCACAGATACGCAGTATTTT. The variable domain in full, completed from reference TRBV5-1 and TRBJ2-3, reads KAGVTQTPRYLIKTRGQQVTLSCSPISGHRSVSWYQQTPGQGLQFLFEYFSETQRNKGNFPGRFSGRQFSNSRSEMNVSTLELGDSALYLCASSLDGTGTTDTQYFGPGTRLTVL.

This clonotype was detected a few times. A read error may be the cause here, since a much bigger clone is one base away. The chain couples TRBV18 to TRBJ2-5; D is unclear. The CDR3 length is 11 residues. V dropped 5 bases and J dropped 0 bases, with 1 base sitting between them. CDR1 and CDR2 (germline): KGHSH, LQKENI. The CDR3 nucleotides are TGTGCCAGCTCAGACCAAGAGACCCAGTACTTC. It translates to CASSDQETQYF.

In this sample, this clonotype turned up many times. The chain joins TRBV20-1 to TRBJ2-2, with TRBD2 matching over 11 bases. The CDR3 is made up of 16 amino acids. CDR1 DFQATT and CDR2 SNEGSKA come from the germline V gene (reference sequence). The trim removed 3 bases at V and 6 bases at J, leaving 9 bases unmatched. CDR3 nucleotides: TGCAGTGCTAGGAAGCCTAGCGGGAGGACACCCGGGGAGCTGTTTTTT. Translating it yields CSARKPSGRTPGELFF.

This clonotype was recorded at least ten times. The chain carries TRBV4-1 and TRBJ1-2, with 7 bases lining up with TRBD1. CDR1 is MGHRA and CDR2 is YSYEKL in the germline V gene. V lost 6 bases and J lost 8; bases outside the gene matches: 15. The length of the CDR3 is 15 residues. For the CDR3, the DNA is TGCGCCAGCAGACATCGGACAGGAATCGAGGGGGGCTACACCTTC. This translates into CASRHRTGIEGGYTF.

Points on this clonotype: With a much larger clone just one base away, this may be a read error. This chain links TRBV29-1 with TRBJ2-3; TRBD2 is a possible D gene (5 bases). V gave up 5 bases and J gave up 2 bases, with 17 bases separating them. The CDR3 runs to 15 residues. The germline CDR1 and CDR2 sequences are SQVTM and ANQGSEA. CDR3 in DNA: TGCAGCGTTCTCGGAGGTACAACCCACACAGATACGCAGTATTTT. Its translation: CSVLGGTTHTDTQYF.

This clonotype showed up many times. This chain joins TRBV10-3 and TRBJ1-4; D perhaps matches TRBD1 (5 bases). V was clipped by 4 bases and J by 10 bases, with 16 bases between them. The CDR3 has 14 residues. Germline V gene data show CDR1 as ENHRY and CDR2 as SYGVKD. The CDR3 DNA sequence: TGTGCCATCAGTGGGGCAGGGAAAGAGGGAAAACTGTTTTTT. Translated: CAISGAGKEGKLFF.

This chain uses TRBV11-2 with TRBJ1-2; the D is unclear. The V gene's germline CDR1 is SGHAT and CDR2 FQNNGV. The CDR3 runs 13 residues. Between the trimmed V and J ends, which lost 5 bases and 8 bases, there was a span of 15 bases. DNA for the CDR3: TGTGCCAGCAGCCCTACTAATCAGCGGGGCTACACCTTC. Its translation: CASSPTNQRGYTF.

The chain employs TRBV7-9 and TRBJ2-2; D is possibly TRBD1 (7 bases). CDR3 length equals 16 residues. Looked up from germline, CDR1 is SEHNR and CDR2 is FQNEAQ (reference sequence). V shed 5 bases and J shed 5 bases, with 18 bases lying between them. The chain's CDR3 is CASSTRQGGRTGELFF. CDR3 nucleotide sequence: TGTGCCAGCAGCACCAGACAGGGAGGAAGGACCGGGGAGCTGTTTTTT.

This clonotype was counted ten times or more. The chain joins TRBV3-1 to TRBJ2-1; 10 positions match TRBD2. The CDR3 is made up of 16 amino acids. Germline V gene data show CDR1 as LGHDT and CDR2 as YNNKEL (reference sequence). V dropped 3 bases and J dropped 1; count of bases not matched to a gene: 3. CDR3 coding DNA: TGTGCCAGCAGCCACCTAGCGGGAGAGTCCTACAATGAGCAGTTCTTC. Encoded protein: CASSHLAGESYNEQFF.

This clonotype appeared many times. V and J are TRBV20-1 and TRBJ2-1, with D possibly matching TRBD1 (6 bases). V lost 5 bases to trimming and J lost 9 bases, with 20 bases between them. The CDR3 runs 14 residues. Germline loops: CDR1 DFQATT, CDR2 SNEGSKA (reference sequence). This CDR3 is CSAGGRARGLEQFF. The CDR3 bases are TGCAGTGCTGGGGGCAGGGCGCGCGGCCTTGAGCAGTTCTTC.

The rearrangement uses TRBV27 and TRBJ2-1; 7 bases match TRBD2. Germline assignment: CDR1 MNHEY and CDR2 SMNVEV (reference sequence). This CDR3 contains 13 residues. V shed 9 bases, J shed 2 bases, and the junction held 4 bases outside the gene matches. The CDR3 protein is CASGRGAYNEQFF. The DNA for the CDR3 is TGTGCCAGTGGTCGGGGGGCCTACAATGAGCAGTTCTTC.

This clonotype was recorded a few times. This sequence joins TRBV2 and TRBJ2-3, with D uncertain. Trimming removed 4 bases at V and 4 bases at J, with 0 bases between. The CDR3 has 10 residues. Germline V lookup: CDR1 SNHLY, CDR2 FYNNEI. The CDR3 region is CASSADTQYF. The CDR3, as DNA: TGTGCCAGCAGTGCAGATACGCAGTATTTT.

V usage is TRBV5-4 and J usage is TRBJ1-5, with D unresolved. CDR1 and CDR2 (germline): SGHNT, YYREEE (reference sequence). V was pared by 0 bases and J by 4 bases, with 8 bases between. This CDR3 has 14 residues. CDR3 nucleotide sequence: TGTGCCAGCAGCTTGGCCGTCGGGAATCAGCCCCAGCATTTT. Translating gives CASSLAVGNQPQHF.

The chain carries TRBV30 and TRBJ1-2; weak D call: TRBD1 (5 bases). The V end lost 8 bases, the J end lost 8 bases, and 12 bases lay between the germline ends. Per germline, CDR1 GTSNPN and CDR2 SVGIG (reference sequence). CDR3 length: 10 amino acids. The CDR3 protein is CAGAGHGYTF. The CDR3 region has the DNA TGTGCCGGAGCAGGGCACGGCTACACCTTC.

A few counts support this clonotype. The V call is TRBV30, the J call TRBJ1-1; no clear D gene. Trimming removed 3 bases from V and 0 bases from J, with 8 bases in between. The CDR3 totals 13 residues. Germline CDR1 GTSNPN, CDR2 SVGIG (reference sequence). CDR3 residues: CAWRVTLNTEAFF. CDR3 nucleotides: TGTGCCTGGAGGGTAACCCTGAACACTGAAGCTTTCTTT.

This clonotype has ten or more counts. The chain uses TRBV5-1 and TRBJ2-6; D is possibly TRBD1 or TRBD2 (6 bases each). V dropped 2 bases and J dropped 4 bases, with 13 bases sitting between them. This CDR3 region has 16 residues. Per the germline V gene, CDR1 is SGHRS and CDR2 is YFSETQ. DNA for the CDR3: TGCGCCAGCAGCTTACTGGAGGGGGAAGGGGCCAACGTCCTGACTTTC. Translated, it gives CASSLLEGEGANVLTF.

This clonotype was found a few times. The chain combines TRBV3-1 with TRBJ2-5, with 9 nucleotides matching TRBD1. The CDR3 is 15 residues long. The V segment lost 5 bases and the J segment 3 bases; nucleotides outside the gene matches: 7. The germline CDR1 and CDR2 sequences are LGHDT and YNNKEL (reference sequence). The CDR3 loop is CASSSFRTGEETQYF. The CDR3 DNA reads TGTGCCAGCAGCTCGTTTAGGACAGGGGAAGAGACCCAGTACTTC.

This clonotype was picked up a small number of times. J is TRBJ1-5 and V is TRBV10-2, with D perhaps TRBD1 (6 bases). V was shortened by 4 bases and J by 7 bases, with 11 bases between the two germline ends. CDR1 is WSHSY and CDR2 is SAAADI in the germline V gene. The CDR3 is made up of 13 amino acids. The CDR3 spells CASSANREQPQHF. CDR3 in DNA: TGCGCCAGCAGTGCCAACAGGGAGCAGCCCCAGCATTTT.